The 26 T cell receptor beta chains below were found in one sample sequenced in a study of blood T cell repertoires in COVID-19. The protocol was immunoSEQ multiplex PCR, while the TCRdb copy is restricted to in-frame clones and leaves out a portion. The data hold tens of thousands of clones, with about 82% observed a single time. Material for sequencing was peripheral blood. These receptors came from a man between 65 and 79 years old with active COVID-19.

The chain joins TRBV5-4 to TRBJ1-1; D is undetermined. With 0 bases removed from V and 1 base from J, the gap between germline ends came to 4 bases. The CDR3 extends over 13 amino acids. Germline CDR1 is SGHNT and CDR2 is YYREEE (reference sequence). CDR3 DNA sequence: TGTGCCAGCAGCTTGGCAGGGAACACTGAAGCTTTCTTT. As protein: CASSLAGNTEAFF.

The chain joins TRBV24-1 to TRBJ1-2; the match to TRBD1 covers 7 bases. Unmatched junction bases numbered 9, after V lost 4 bases and J lost 8 bases. CDR3 length: 14 amino acids. The V gene's germline CDR1 is KGHDR and CDR2 SFDVKD. CDR3 loop: CATSDPTGLGGYTF. Here the CDR3 DNA reads TGTGCCACCAGTGACCCGACAGGGCTGGGGGGCTACACCTTC.

The chain joins TRBV6-2 or TRBV6-3 to TRBJ2-1; 12 bases match TRBD2. Germline assignment: CDR1 MNHEY and CDR2 SVGEGT. The CDR3 is 15 residues long. The V segment lost 2 bases and the J segment 9 bases; nucleotides outside the gene matches: 5. CDR3 residues: CASSYPRTSGVEQFF. The CDR3 nucleotides are TGTGCCAGCAGTTACCCGCGGACTAGCGGGGTTGAGCAGTTCTTC.

This clone occurred a few times. J is TRBJ1-1 and V is TRBV7-9, with D tentatively TRBD1 (5 bases). Per germline, CDR1 SEHNR and CDR2 FQNEAQ (reference sequence). The V end was cut by 1 base, the J end by 9 bases, with 18 bases between. This CDR3 is built from 15 residues. CDR3 in amino acids: CASSLGGYGGVKAFF. The CDR3 nucleotides read TGTGCCAGCAGCTTAGGCGGATACGGGGGGGTAAAAGCTTTCTTT.

The chain joins TRBV5-1 to TRBJ2-1; the match to TRBD2 covers 8 bases. Germline CDR1 SGHRS, CDR2 YFSETQ. The V and J ends lost 0 bases and 2 bases, in that order; junction bases with no gene match: 1. CDR3 length: 15 amino acids. The CDR3 protein is CASSLDSGAYNEQFF. DNA of the CDR3: TGCGCCAGCAGCTTGGATAGCGGGGCCTACAATGAGCAGTTCTTC.

The chain uses TRBV9 and TRBJ1-6; D uncertain. Germline CDR1 is SGDLS and CDR2 is YYNGEE. Trimming removed 3 bases at V and 9 bases at J, with 16 bases between. The CDR3 totals 15 residues. In nucleotides, the CDR3 is TGTGCCAGCAGCGACCGAGGCATTTTCGGTTCACCCCTCCACTTT. This sequence encodes CASSDRGIFGSPLHF.

This clone was counted between two and nine times. The V gene is TRBV7-9, the J gene TRBJ2-3; 7 bases are shared with TRBD2. The germline gives CDR1 SEHNR, CDR2 FQNEAQ (reference sequence). The ends lost 11 bases at V and 0 bases at J; junction bases unmatched: 11. The CDR3 spans 15 residues. The CDR3, as DNA: TGTGCCCTATCTACCGGGACTACTAGCACAGATACGCAGTATTTT. Its protein is CALSTGTTSTDTQYF.

V usage is TRBV5-1 and J usage is TRBJ1-5, with TRBD1 identical over 7 bases. The junction had 7 bases not matched to a gene; V was cut back by 5 bases and J by 2 bases. Germline V gene data show CDR1 as SGHRS and CDR2 as YFSETQ. The CDR3 sequence is 15 residues long. The CDR3 DNA sequence: TGCGCCAGCAGTTTTGAGGGGGCGGGCAATCAGCCCCAGCATTTT. Translating it yields CASSFEGAGNQPQHF.

The chain links TRBV27 to TRBJ2-3; TRBD1 agrees at 7 bases. Germline V lookup: CDR1 MNHEY, CDR2 SMNVEV (reference sequence). The J segment lost 0 bases and the V segment lost 3 bases, leaving 12 bases of the junction unmatched. This CDR3 has 18 amino acids. CDR3 residues: CASSFRIRQGASTDTQYF. The CDR3 DNA sequence: TGTGCCAGCAGTTTTCGGATACGACAGGGTGCGAGCACAGATACGCAGTATTTT.

The V call is TRBV6-5, the J call TRBJ2-4; TRBD2 agrees at 8 bases. Germline loops: CDR1 MNHEY, CDR2 SVGAGI. The CDR3 runs to 14 residues. V lost 7 bases to trimming and J lost 6 bases; unmatched junction nucleotides: 8. The CDR3 sequence is CASNSGGALNIQYF. In DNA, the CDR3 is TGTGCCAGCAATTCCGGGGGGGCCCTAAACATTCAGTACTTC.

V is TRBV7-2 and J is TRBJ2-5, with TRBD1 matching over 7 bases. The junction had 10 bases not matched to a gene; V was cut back by 1 base and J by 5 bases. Germline V gene data show CDR1 as SGHTA and CDR2 as FQGNSA. The CDR3 extends over 16 amino acids. CDR3 nucleotides: TGTGCCAGCAGCTTAGTGCCAGGGGGACGTGTTGAGACCCAGTACTTC. Its protein product is CASSLVPGGRVETQYF.

This clone was recorded once. The J gene is TRBJ2-7, the V gene TRBV4-3, with D tentatively TRBD2 (5 bases). The germline gives CDR1 LGHNA, CDR2 YSLEER. V lost 1 base and J 4 bases, leaving 11 bases between the germline ends. The CDR3 covers 14 residues. This CDR3 reads CASSQAGYGYEQYF. The CDR3 nucleotides are TGCGCCAGCAGCCAAGCGGGGTACGGGTACGAGCAGTACTTC.

The V gene is TRBV10-3, the J gene TRBJ2-2; TRBD2 matches at 10 bases. Germline CDR1 and CDR2: ENHRY and SYGVKD. The CDR3 totals 17 residues. J gave up 2 bases and V 3 bases, and 6 bases lay outside the gene matches. The CDR3, as DNA: TGTGCCATCAGTGAATTGAGCGGGGGGGATAACACCGGGGAGCTGTTTTTT. This gives the protein CAISELSGGDNTGELFF.

The genes are TRBV5-1 and TRBJ2-5; 11 bases are shared with TRBD2. After removal of 4 bases from V and 5 bases from J, the junction contained 4 bases not matched to a gene. The CDR3 consists of 14 residues. From germline, CDR1 is SGHRS and CDR2 YFSETQ. The CDR3 here is CASSVAGGRETQYF. The CDR3 DNA follows: TGCGCCAGCAGCGTAGCGGGGGGGCGGGAGACCCAGTACTTC.

This clone has more than one count but fewer than ten. This sequence joins TRBV20-1 and TRBJ2-7; D may be TRBD1 (5 bases). V shed 6 bases and J shed 12 bases, with 18 bases lying between them. The CDR3 covers 11 residues. The V gene's germline CDR1 is DFQATT and CDR2 SNEGSKA (reference sequence). CDR3 bases: TGCAGTGCGAGCCGCCCAGGGCAATTGTACTTC. It yields the protein CSASRPGQLYF.

The chain uses TRBV19 and TRBJ2-5, with D possibly matching TRBD1 (6 bases). Germline CDR1 reads LNHDA; CDR2 reads SQIVND (reference sequence). This CDR3 comprises 17 residues. V was trimmed by 1 base and J by 1 base, leaving 16 bases between them. The CDR3 protein is CASSIGAKGHFQETQYF. Here the CDR3 DNA reads TGTGCCAGTAGTATAGGGGCAAAGGGACACTTCCAAGAGACCCAGTACTTC.

The chain has TRBV24-1 and TRBJ1-2, with D maybe TRBD1 (6 bases). Trimming cost V 1 base and J 13 bases, with 12 bases left between them. Germline CDR1 is KGHDR and CDR2 is SFDVKD. The length of the CDR3 is 12 residues. The CDR3 DNA reads TGTGCCACCAGTGATTTTACAGGGAAACCCACCTTC. This translates into CATSDFTGKPTF.

The chain joins TRBV30 to TRBJ2-5, with D tentatively TRBD2 (5 bases). Germline lookup yields CDR1 GTSNPN and CDR2 SVGIG (reference sequence). The CDR3 sequence is 15 residues long. Trimming removed 0 bases from V and 1 base from J, with 12 bases in between. The CDR3, as DNA: TGTGCCTGGAGTGTAGCGGTTGAGCTCCAAGAGACCCAGTACTTC. It specifies CAWSVAVELQETQYF.

J is TRBJ2-3 and V is TRBV11-3; D remains ambiguous. The CDR3 is made up of 13 amino acids. Germline V gene data show CDR1 as SGHNT and CDR2 as YENEEA. The ends were cut back, 3 bases at V and 4 bases at J, with 8 bases in the middle. CDR3 sequence (DNA): TGTGCCAGCAGCTTTATCCCCCCAGATACGCAGTATTTT. Encoded protein: CASSFIPPDTQYF.

The chain has TRBV9 and TRBJ2-7; a possible D gene is TRBD1 (5 bases). Per the germline V gene, CDR1 is SGDLS and CDR2 is YYNGEE. The CDR3 length is 16 residues. The V end was cut by 3 bases, the J end by 0 bases, with 16 bases between. CDR3 nucleotide sequence: TGTGCCAGCAGCGCCCGCTCGACAGTCTCCTCCTACGAGCAGTACTTC. Residues: CASSARSTVSSYEQYF.

J is TRBJ2-7 and V is TRBV7-8, with 8 bases identical to TRBD1. V gave up 5 bases and J gave up 2 bases; unmatched junction bases: 2. This CDR3 contains 13 residues. CDR1 is SGHVS and CDR2 is FQNEAQ in the germline V gene. CDR3 amino acids: CASSLDRAYEQYF. The CDR3 nucleotides are TGTGCCAGCAGCCTGGACAGGGCCTACGAGCAGTACTTC.

This clone has only a few counts. The CDR3 coding sequence is TGTGCCAGCAGCCGCCCAGGGGCAGGGCGAGGCTACACCTTC. Its protein product is CASSRPGAGRGYTF. The chain couples TRBV7-9 to TRBJ1-2; D possibly corresponds to TRBD1 (6 bases). V shed 5 bases and J shed 8 bases, with 18 bases lying between them. CDR3 length: 14 amino acids. Germline CDR1 is SEHNR and CDR2 is FQNEAQ (reference sequence).

A note on this clone: Other DNA sequences of this sample code for an identical CDR3. The chain is built from TRBV11-2 and TRBJ1-5; D unclear. The germline V gene has CDR1 SGHAT and CDR2 FQNNGV. With 1 base removed from V and 5 bases from J, the gap between germline ends came to 6 bases. The CDR3 runs to 13 residues. CDR3 in DNA: TGTGCCAGCAGCTTAGGTCTAGATCAGCCCCAGCATTTT. As protein: CASSLGLDQPQHF.

The CDR3 loop is CASSPAGAEGEAFF. The CDR3 bases are TGTGCCAGCTCACCAGCGGGGGCCGAGGGTGAAGCTTTCTTT. This rearrangement joins TRBV18 to TRBJ1-1, with D possibly matching TRBD1 (6 bases). V shed 2 bases and J shed 7 bases, with 14 bases lying between them. The CDR3 has 14 residues. Germline V gene lookup returns CDR1 KGHSH and CDR2 LQKENI.

This chain uses TRBV19 with TRBJ2-3; TRBD2 matches at 8 bases. V lost 5 bases, J lost 0 bases, and 7 bases stayed unmatched. Per the germline V gene, CDR1 is LNHDA and CDR2 is SQIVND (reference sequence). CDR3 size: 16 residues. The CDR3 DNA sequence: TGTGCCAGTAGTGACTCCGGGACTAGAAGCACAGATACGCAGTATTTT. Translating it yields CASSDSGTRSTDTQYF.

This chain connects TRBV28 to TRBJ2-7; D perhaps matches TRBD1 (6 bases). Germline CDR1 is MDHEN and CDR2 is SYDVKM. V lost 2 bases, J lost 1 base, and 12 bases lay in between. There are 15 residues in the CDR3. The CDR3 spells CASSLGRGRSYEQYF. The CDR3 nucleotides read TGTGCCAGCAGTTTAGGTAGGGGGAGATCCTACGAGCAGTACTTC.